This T cell receptor beta chain was found in a study of T cell repertoires in cytomegalovirus infection. Overall study results and limits: Ex vivo, HLA-C-restricted CMV-specific TCR beta clonotypes prevailed over the rest of the response.

This clonotype has a handful of counts. The target antigen is unknown. Germline V gene data show CDR1 as DFQATT and CDR2 as SNEGSKA (reference sequence). The J segment lost 7 bases and the V segment lost 6 bases, leaving 7 bases of the junction unmatched. There are 13 residues in the CDR3. TCRdb redid the calling of the reads with MiXCR, one entry per CDR3 protein. Among 100,000 to 150,000 distinct CDR3 sequences, roughly 9% were seen once, and the ten largest hold 10%. The sequencing sample was made of PBMCs. The J gene is TRBJ1-4, the V gene TRBV20-1; TRBD1 agrees at 8 bases. This TCR was recovered from a human donor in good health (CMV status not recorded). Some clones in this sample may be carry-over from other donors' samples. DNA of the CDR3: TGCAGTGCGGATACAGGGGGAGGTGAAAAACTGTTTTTT. Translating gives CSADTGGGEKLFF.